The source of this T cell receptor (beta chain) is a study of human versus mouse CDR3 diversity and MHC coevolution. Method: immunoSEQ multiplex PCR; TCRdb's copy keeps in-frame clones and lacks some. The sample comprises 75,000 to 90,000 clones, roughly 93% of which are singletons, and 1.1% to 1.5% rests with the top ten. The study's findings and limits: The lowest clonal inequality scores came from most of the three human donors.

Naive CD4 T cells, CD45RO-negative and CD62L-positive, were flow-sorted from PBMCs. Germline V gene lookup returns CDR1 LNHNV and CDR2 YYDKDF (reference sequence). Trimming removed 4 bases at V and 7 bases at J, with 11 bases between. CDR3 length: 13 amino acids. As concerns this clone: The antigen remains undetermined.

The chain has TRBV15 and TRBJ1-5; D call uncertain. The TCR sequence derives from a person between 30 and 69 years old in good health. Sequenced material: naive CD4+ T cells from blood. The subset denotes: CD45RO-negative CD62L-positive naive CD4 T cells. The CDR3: CATSTDRGQPQHF. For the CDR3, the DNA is TGTGCCACCAGCACCGATCGGGGACAGCCCCAGCATTTT. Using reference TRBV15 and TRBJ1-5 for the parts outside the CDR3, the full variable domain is DAMVIQNPRYQVTQFGKPVTLSCSQTLNHNVMYWYQQKSSQAPKLLFHYYDKDFNNEADTPDNFQSRRPNTSFCFLDIRSPGLGDTAMYLCATSTDRGQPQHFGDGTRLSIL.